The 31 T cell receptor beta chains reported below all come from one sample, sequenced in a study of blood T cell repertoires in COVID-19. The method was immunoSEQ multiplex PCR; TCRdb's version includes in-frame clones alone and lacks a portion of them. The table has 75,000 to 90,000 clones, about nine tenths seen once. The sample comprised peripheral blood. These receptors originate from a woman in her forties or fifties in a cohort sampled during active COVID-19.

CDR3 sequence reads: CASSQEGTSVSLYNEQFF. CDR3 DNA sequence: TGTGCCAGCAGTCAAGAGGGGACTAGCGTTTCCCTCTACAATGAGCAGTTCTTC. The V and J genes are TRBV6-4 and TRBJ2-1; TRBD2 agrees at 10 bases. Trimming at V came to 5 bases and at J to 3 bases, leaving 13 bases not matched to a gene. The CDR3 covers 18 residues. Germline V gene sequence: CDR1 MRHNA, CDR2 SNTAGT.

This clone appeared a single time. The CDR3 sequence: CASSSRGFQTGELFF. In nucleotides, the CDR3 is TGCGCCAGCAGCTCCAGGGGATTCCAGACCGGGGAGCTGTTTTTT. The V gene is TRBV5-1, the J gene TRBJ2-2, with D maybe TRBD1 (6 bases). The V end lost 3 bases, the J end lost 5 bases, and 14 bases lay between the germline ends. Looked up from germline, CDR1 is SGHRS and CDR2 is YFSETQ. This CDR3 has 15 residues.

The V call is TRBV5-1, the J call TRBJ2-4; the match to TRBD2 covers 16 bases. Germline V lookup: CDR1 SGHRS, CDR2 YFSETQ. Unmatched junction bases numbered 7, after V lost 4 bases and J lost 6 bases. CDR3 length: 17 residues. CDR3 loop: CASSPGLAGGPTNIQYF. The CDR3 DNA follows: TGCGCCAGCAGCCCGGGACTAGCGGGAGGGCCGACAAACATTCAGTACTTC.

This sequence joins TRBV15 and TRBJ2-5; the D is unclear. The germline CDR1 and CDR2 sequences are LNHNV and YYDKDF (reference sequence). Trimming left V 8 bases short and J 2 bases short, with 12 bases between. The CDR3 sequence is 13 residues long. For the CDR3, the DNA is TGTGCCACCCGGGTAAGAGGACAAGAGACCCAGTACTTC. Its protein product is CATRVRGQETQYF.

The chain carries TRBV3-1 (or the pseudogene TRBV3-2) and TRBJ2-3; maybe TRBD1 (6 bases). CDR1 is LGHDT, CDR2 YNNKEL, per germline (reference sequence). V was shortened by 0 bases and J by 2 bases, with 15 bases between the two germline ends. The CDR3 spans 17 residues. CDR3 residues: CASSQDPGVVYTDTQYF. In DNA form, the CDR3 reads TGTGCCAGCAGCCAAGATCCAGGGGTGGTATACACAGATACGCAGTATTTT.

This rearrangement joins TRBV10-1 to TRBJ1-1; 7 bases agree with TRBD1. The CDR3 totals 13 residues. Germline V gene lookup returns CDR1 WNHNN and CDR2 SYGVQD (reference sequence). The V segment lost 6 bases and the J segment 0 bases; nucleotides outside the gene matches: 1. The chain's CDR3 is CASSRGMNTEAFF. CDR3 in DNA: TGCGCCAGCAGCAGGGGGATGAACACTGAAGCTTTCTTT.

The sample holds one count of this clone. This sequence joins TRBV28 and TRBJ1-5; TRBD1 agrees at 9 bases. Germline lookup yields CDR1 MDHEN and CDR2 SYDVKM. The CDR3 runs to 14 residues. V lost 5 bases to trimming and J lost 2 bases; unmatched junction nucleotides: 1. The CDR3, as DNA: TGTGCCAGCAGTAGGACAGGGGGCAATCAGCCCCAGCATTTT. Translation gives CASSRTGGNQPQHF. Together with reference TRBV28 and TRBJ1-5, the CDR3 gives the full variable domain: DVKVTQSSRYLVKRTGEKVFLECVQDMDHENMFWYRQDPGLGLRLIYFSYDVKMKEKGDIPEGYSVSREKKERFSLILESASTNQTSMYLCASSRTGGNQPQHFGDGTRLSIL.

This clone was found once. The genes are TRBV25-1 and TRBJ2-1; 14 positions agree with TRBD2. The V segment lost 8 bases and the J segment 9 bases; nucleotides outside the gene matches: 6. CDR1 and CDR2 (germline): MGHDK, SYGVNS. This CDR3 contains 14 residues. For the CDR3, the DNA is TGTGCCAGCCGACTAGCGGGAGGGCCGAGTGAGCAGTTCTTC. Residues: CASRLAGGPSEQFF.

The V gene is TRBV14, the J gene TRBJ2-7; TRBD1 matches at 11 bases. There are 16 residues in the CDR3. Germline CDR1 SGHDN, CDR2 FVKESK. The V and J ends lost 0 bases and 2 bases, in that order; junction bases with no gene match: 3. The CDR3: CASSQDPGQGAYEQYF. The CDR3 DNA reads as TGTGCCAGCAGCCAAGATCCGGGACAGGGGGCCTACGAGCAGTACTTC.

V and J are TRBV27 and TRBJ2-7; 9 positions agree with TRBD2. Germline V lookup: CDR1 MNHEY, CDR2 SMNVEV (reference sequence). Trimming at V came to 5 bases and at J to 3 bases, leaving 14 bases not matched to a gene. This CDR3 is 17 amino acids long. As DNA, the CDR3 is TGTGCCAGCAGTCCCCCTCTTAGCGGGAGAGGGGGCTACGAGCAGTACTTC. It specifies CASSPPLSGRGGYEQYF.

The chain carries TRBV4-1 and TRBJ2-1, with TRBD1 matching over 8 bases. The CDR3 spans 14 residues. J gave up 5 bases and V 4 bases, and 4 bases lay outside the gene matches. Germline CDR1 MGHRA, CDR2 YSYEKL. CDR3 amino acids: CASSPGTGNNEQFF. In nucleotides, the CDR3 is TGCGCCAGCAGCCCCGGGACAGGAAACAATGAGCAGTTCTTC.

The CDR3 protein is CASLVRGSNTEAFF. Here the CDR3 DNA reads TGTGCCAGCCTTGTAAGGGGCTCGAACACTGAAGCTTTCTTT. The J gene is TRBJ1-1, the V gene TRBV6-5, with D possibly being TRBD1 (5 bases). Germline V lookup: CDR1 MNHEY, CDR2 SVGAGI. Trimming took off 8 bases at V and 1 base at J, with 14 bases between the two ends. The CDR3 sequence is 14 residues long.

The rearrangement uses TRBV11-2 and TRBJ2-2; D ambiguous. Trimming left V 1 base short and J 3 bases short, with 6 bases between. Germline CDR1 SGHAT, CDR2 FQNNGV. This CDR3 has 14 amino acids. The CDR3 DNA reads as TGTGCCAGCAGCTTAGGGCAATACACCGGGGAGCTGTTTTTT. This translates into CASSLGQYTGELFF.

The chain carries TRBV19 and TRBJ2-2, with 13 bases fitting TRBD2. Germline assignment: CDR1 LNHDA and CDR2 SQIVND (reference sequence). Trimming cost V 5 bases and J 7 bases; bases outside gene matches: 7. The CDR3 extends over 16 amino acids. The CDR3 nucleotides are TGTGCCAGTAGTGTTGGACTAGCGGGAGAGGTCGGGGAGCTGTTTTTT. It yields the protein CASSVGLAGEVGELFF.

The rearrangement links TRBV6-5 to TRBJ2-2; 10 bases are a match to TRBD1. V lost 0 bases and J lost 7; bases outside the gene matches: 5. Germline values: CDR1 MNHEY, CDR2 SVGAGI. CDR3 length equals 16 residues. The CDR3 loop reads CASSYSTGGRFGELFF. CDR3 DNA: TGTGCCAGCAGTTACTCGACAGGGGGCAGGTTCGGGGAGCTGTTTTTT.

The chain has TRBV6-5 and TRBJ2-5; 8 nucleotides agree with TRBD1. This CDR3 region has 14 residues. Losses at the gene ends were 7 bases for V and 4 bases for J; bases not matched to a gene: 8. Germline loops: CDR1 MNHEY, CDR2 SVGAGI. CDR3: CASTPTGVRETQYF. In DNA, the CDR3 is TGTGCCAGCACCCCGACAGGGGTCCGAGAGACCCAGTACTTC.

The DNA for the CDR3 is TGTGCCAGCAGTTTAGCGGGAGCTACAGATACGCAGTATTTT. Its protein is CASSLAGATDTQYF. The rearrangement links TRBV6-5 to TRBJ2-3; 9 nucleotides agree with TRBD2. The trim removed 4 bases at V and 3 bases at J, leaving 2 bases unmatched. Germline V gives CDR1 MNHEY, CDR2 SVGAGI. The CDR3 extends over 14 amino acids.

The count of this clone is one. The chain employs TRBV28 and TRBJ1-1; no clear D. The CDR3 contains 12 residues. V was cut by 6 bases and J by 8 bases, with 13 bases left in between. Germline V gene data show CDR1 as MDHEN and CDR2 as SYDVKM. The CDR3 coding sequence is TGTGCCAGCAGGTACCCTAACCGCGAAGCTTTCTTT. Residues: CASRYPNREAFF.

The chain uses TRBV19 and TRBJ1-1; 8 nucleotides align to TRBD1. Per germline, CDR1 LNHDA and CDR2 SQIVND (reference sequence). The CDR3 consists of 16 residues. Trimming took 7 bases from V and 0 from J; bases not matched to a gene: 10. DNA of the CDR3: TGTGCCAGTACCCACAAGGGACAGGACATGAACACTGAAGCTTTCTTT. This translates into CASTHKGQDMNTEAFF.

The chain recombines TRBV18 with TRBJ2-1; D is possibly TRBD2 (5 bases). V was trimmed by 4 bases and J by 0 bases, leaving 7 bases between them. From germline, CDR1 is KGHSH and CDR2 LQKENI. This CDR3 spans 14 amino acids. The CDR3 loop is CASSRRDSYNEQFF. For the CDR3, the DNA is TGTGCCAGCTCACGCCGGGACTCCTACAATGAGCAGTTCTTC.

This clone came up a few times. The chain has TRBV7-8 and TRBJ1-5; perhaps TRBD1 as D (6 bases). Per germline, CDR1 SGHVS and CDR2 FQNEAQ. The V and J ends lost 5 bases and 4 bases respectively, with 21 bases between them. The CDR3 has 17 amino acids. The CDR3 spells CASSASYREGLNQPQHF. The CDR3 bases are TGTGCCAGCAGCGCCAGTTACAGGGAAGGCTTGAATCAGCCCCAGCATTTT.

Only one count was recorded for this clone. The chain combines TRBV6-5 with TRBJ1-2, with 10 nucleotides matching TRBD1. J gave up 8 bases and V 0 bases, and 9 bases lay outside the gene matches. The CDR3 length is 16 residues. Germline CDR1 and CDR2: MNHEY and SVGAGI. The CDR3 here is CASSYSLTGTGVGYTF. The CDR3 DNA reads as TGTGCCAGCAGTTACTCCTTAACCGGGACAGGGGTCGGCTACACCTTC.

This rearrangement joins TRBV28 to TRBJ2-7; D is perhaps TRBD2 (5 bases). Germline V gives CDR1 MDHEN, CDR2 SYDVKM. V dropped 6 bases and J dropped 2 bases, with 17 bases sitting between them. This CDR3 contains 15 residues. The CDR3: CASSLGFEGPYEQYF. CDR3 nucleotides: TGTGCCAGCAGCTTGGGCTTTGAGGGTCCCTACGAGCAGTACTTC.

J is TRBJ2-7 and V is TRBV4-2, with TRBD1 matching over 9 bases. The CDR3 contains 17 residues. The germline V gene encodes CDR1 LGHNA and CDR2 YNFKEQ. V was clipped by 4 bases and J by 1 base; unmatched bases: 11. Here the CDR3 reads CASSPGQGSPGSYEQYF. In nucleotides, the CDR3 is TGTGCCAGCAGCCCGGGACAGGGTAGCCCGGGATCCTACGAGCAGTACTTC.

The CDR3 reads CASSRGYTNYGYTF. Written as DNA, the CDR3 is TGTGCCAGCAGTAGGGGCTATACTAACTATGGCTACACCTTC. The chain couples TRBV6-2 or TRBV6-3 to TRBJ1-2; a weak D match, TRBD1 (5 bases). This CDR3 comprises 14 residues. Germline CDR1 is MNHEY and CDR2 is SVGEGT. The V end was cut by 5 bases, the J end by 0 bases, with 10 bases between.

CDR3 region: CASSQGSQGLPQFF. The CDR3 bases are TGTGCCAGCAGCCAAGGTAGCCAGGGACTCCCTCAGTTCTTC. The chain joins TRBV14 to TRBJ2-1; D perhaps matches TRBD2 (6 bases). The V end lost 1 base, the J end lost 13 bases, and 17 bases lay between the germline ends. This CDR3 has 14 residues. Germline loops: CDR1 SGHDN, CDR2 FVKESK.

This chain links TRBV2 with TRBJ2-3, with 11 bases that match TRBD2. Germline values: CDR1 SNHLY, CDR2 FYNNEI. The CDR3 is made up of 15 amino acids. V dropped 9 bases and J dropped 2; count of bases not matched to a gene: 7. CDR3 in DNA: TGTGCCAGTTCCCTAGCGGGAGGATCCACAGATACGCAGTATTTT. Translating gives CASSLAGGSTDTQYF.

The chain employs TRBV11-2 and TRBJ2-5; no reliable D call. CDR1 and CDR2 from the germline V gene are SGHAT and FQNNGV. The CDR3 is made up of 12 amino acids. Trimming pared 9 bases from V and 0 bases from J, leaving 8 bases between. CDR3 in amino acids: CASSGYQETQYF. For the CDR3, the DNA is TGTGCCAGTTCCGGGTACCAAGAGACCCAGTACTTC. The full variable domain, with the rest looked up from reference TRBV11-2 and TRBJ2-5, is EAGVAQSPRYKIIEKRQSVAFWCNPISGHATLYWYQQILGQGPKLLIQFQNNGVVDDSQLPKDRFSAERLKGVDSTLKIQPAKLEDSAVYLCASSGYQETQYFGPGTRLLVL.

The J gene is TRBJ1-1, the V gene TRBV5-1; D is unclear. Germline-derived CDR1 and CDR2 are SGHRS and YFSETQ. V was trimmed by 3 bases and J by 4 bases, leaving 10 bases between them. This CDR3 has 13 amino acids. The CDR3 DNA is TGCGCCAGCAGCTCCCAACCGGGCACTGAAGCTTTCTTT. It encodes CASSSQPGTEAFF.

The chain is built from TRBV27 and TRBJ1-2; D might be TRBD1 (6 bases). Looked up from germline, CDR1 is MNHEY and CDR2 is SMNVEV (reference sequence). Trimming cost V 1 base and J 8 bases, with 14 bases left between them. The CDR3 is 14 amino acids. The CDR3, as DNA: TGTGCCAGCAGTTTATACAGGGAAGGGCTGGGCTACACCTTC. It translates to CASSLYREGLGYTF.

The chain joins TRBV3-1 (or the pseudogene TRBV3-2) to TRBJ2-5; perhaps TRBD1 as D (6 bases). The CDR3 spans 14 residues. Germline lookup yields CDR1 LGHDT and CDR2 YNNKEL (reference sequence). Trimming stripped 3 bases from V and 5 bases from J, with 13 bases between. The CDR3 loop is CASSQGHSSETQYF. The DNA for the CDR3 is TGTGCCAGCAGCCAGGGACACTCGAGCGAGACCCAGTACTTC.